Included here is one T cell receptor beta chain sequence, with context. The table came from immunoSEQ multiplex PCR; TCRdb's copy has only in-frame clones and leaves some out. The sample holds about 83,000 clones, 91% seen once. These data come from a study of control samples from healthy donors and cancer patients. V was trimmed by 0 bases and J by 2 bases, leaving 11 bases between them. Looked up from germline, CDR1 is GTSNPN and CDR2 is SVGIG (reference sequence). The CDR3 spans 15 residues. Sequenced material: blood. V usage is TRBV30 and J usage is TRBJ1-3; tentatively, D is TRBD1 (6 bases). The sequence derives from a man aged 45-60 years in good health. DNA of the CDR3: TGTGCCTGGAGTGTGGGGGGGGCGCCTGGAAACACCATATATTTT. This codes for CAWSVGGAPGNTIYF. Using reference TRBV30 and TRBJ1-3 for the parts outside the CDR3, the full variable domain is SQTIHQWPATLVQPVGSPLSLECTVEGTSNPNLYWYRQAAGRGLQLLFYSVGIGQISSEVPQNLSASRPQDRQFILSSKKLLLSDSGFYLCAWSVGGAPGNTIYFGEGSWLTVV.